This TCR beta chain was recovered during a study of blood T cells in healthy people across ages. Losses at the gene ends were 4 bases for V and 9 bases for J; bases not matched to a gene: 3. The CDR3 runs to 14 residues. CDR1 is SGHTA and CDR2 is FQGNSA in the germline V gene. This clonotype was detected many times. The antigen remains unidentified. The study's findings and limits: Per million T cells, TCR beta diversity dropped roughly linearly as age increased.

Combining a sample-barcoded 5' primer with a J-beta primer mix, a second PCR ran for roughly 7 to 12 cycles. TCRdb reprocessed the 5' RACE reads with MiXCR, giving one entry per CDR3 protein. The sample lists 550,000 to 650,000 distinct CDR3 sequences; approximately 30% were seen once. The sample was blood. The rearrangement links TRBV7-2 to TRBJ1-6; 10 bases fit TRBD1. The source is a woman older than 75 in good health. The CDR3 nucleotides are TGTGCCAGCAGCTCCGGGACAGGGGCTTCACCCCTCCACTTT. This gives the protein CASSSGTGASPLHF.